This TCR beta chain stems from a study of metastatic and nonmetastatic thyroid tumors. Study-wide background: Repertoire data that came from the blood and tumor or nodule tissue of malignant and benign thyroid patients were compared. Regarding the study as a whole: For both blood and tumor, malignant thyroid tumors reportedly showed significantly higher TCR beta diversity than benign nodules did.

Every patient was untreated before thyroid surgery. A note on this clone: Its specificity is unknown.

TCRdb re-called clones from the PCR reads using MiXCR. The table includes 40,000 or so clones, about 13% detected once. CDR3 length: 16 residues. Germline assignment: CDR1 SGHVS and CDR2 FNYEAQ. The V gene lost 3 bases and the J gene lost 5 bases, with 20 bases spanning the gap. This chain connects TRBV7-6 to TRBJ2-7, with unresolved D. The sequenced sample consisted of blood. The source is a female donor with papillary thyroid cancer or a benign thyroid nodule (not recorded which). Some clones in this sample may be carry-over from other donors' samples. CDR3 region: CASSFGTDPRLDEQYF. As DNA, the CDR3 is TGTGCCAGCAGCTTCGGCACCGACCCACGTTTGGACGAGCAGTACTTC. Full variable domain (remainder filled in from reference TRBV7-6 and TRBJ2-7): GAGVSQSPRYKVTKRGQDVALRCDPISGHVSLYWYRQALGQGPEFLTYFNYEAQQDKSGLPNDRFSAERPEGSISTLTIQRTEQRDSAMYRCASSFGTDPRLDEQYFGPGTRLTVT.